One sample yielded the 11 T cell receptor beta chains listed below, sequenced in a study of T-cell reconstitution after alpha-beta-depleted transplantation in children. During its preparation, the TCRbeta library received unique molecular identifiers. TCRdb itself ran the PCR reads through MiXCR, one entry per CDR3 protein. The sample contains around 670,000 distinct CDR3 sequences, around 13% of which appear only once. Sequenced here: PBMCs, sampled before TCRalphabeta/CD19-depleted stem cell transplant. The origin of the receptors is a girl aged 2 to 9 with congenital amegakaryocytic thrombocytopenia, due to receive a stem cell transplant.

This clonotype has a count of ten or more. The junction and the germline gene differ at one end; a read error may be behind it. The rearrangement uses TRBV12-3 or TRBV12-4 and TRBJ1-2; 7 bases line up with TRBD1. CDR3 length: 12 residues. This CDR3 is CASSRGKGQPYF. The CDR3 DNA follows: TGTGCCAGCAGTCGCGGAAAGGGACAGCCGTACTTC.

There are many counts of this clonotype. CDR3 in DNA: TGTGCCACCAGCAGAGATATTGTTAGCGGGAGGCTAGCCAAAAACATTCAGTACTTC. Translating gives CATSRDIVSGRLAKNIQYF. The chain links TRBV15 to TRBJ2-4, with 10 nucleotides matching TRBD2. The length of the CDR3 is 19 residues. CDR1 is LNHNV and CDR2 is YYDKDF in the germline V gene (reference sequence). After removal of 0 bases from V and 0 bases from J, the junction contained 8 bases not matched to a gene.

This clonotype was seen at least ten times. The chain is built from TRBV7-2 and TRBJ2-5; no clear D. CDR1 and CDR2 from the germline V gene are SGHTA and FQGNSA. CDR3 length equals 13 residues. The germline V and J ends were trimmed by 3 bases and 1 base, with 6 bases remaining between them. CDR3 protein: CASSFVSQETQYF. Here the CDR3 DNA reads TGTGCCAGCAGCTTCGTCAGCCAAGAGACCCAGTACTTC.

This clonotype occurred many times. V is TRBV5-1 and J is TRBJ1-3; D is possibly TRBD1 (6 bases). The V end was cut by 2 bases, the J end by 4 bases, with 13 bases between. The CDR3 is 15 amino acids. Germline assignment: CDR1 SGHRS and CDR2 YFSETQ. Written as DNA, the CDR3 is TGCGCCAGCAGCTTCGGCCGGGGGCAAGGAAACACCATATATTTT. This encodes CASSFGRGQGNTIYF.

V gene TRBV19 combines with J gene TRBJ2-1, with 12 bases fitting TRBD2. V lost 3 bases to trimming and J lost 2 bases; unmatched junction nucleotides: 5. Germline V gives CDR1 LNHDA, CDR2 SQIVND (reference sequence). The CDR3 loop spans 17 amino acids. The CDR3 here is CASSIHRLAGAYNEQFF. CDR3 nucleotides: TGTGCCAGTAGTATCCACAGACTAGCGGGAGCCTACAATGAGCAGTTCTTC.

This chain uses TRBV5-1 with TRBJ2-1; the D is unclear. V shed 0 bases and J shed 6 bases, with 13 bases lying between them. CDR1 is SGHRS, CDR2 YFSETQ, per germline. This CDR3 has 15 amino acids. CDR3 residues: CASSLGTASINEQFF. For the CDR3, the DNA is TGCGCCAGCAGCTTGGGGACGGCCTCAATCAATGAGCAGTTCTTC. Full variable domain (missing parts from reference TRBV5-1 and TRBJ2-1): KAGVTQTPRYLIKTRGQQVTLSCSPISGHRSVSWYQQTPGQGLQFLFEYFSETQRNKGNFPGRFSGRQFSNSRSEMNVSTLELGDSALYLCASSLGTASINEQFFGPGTRLTVL.

Turning to this clonotype: The DNA is omitted, as the CDR3 cannot be located on it reliably, and the CDR3 follows TCRdb's listing. The rearrangement links TRBV20-1 to TRBJ2-7. The CDR3 is 17 residues long, counting both termini. CDR1 and CDR2 (germline): DFQATT, SNEGSKA (reference sequence). This chain's CDR3 is CCARSRRLSDRSYEQYF.

This clonotype appeared many times. The rearrangement joins TRBV14 to TRBJ2-2; D gene ambiguous. V lost 2 bases and J lost 7, with 8 bases in between. Germline lookup yields CDR1 SGHDN and CDR2 FVKESK. The CDR3 has 13 residues. The CDR3 DNA reads TGTGCCAGCAGCCAATACCGGAACGGGGAGCTGTTTTTT. It codes for CASSQYRNGELFF.

This clonotype showed up many times. This chain connects TRBV20-1 to TRBJ1-2; D is unclear. V was cut by 0 bases and J by 3 bases, with 8 bases left in between. The germline CDR1 and CDR2 sequences are DFQATT and SNEGSKA (reference sequence). This CDR3 comprises 13 residues. The CDR3 sequence: CSAREGNHYGYTF. The DNA of the CDR3 is TGCAGTGCTAGAGAGGGGAATCACTATGGCTACACCTTC.

The rearrangement joins TRBV20-1 to TRBJ1-5; D gene unclear. This CDR3 region has 14 residues. Germline CDR1 DFQATT, CDR2 SNEGSKA (reference sequence). V lost 1 base to trimming and J lost 0 bases, with 7 bases between them. The CDR3 is CSARAAISNQPQHF. In nucleotides, the CDR3 is TGCAGTGCTAGAGCGGCCATTAGCAATCAGCCCCAGCATTTT.

This clonotype was picked up a small number of times. V usage is TRBV25-1 and J usage is TRBJ1-4, with a possible D match to TRBD1 (5 bases). This CDR3 is built from 16 residues. The V end was cut by 1 base, the J end by 2 bases, with 11 bases between. Looked up from germline, CDR1 is MGHDK and CDR2 is SYGVNS. The CDR3 region has the DNA TGTGCCAGCAGTGAATCCAGGGAGTTCACTAATGAAAAACTGTTTTTT. This translates into CASSESREFTNEKLFF.